Following are 30 T cell receptor beta chains from one sample sequenced in a study of blood T cell repertoires in COVID-19. Clones were read by immunoSEQ multiplex PCR, and TCRdb kept only the in-frame ones, dropping some. The sample shows tens of thousands of clones, under 95% of them seen only once. Sequencing was performed on peripheral blood. These receptors all come from a man between 65 and 85 years old with active COVID-19.

The chain combines TRBV28 with TRBJ1-3; 9 bases agree with TRBD1. CDR1 and CDR2 (germline): MDHEN, SYDVKM. Trimming removed 6 bases from V and 0 bases from J; junction bases left unmatched: 21. CDR3 length: 21 amino acids. In DNA form, the CDR3 reads TGTGCCAGCAGGTCCGAGACAGGGGGGCTTGGAACTCGAATCTCTGGAAACACCATATATTTT. It codes for CASRSETGGLGTRISGNTIYF.

The chain uses TRBV9 and TRBJ2-3, with 10 bases lining up with TRBD2. The CDR3 runs to 15 residues. Germline V lookup: CDR1 SGDLS, CDR2 YYNGEE. J lost 1 base, V lost 4 bases, and 3 bases had no gene match. In DNA, the CDR3 is TGTGCCAGCAGCCCAAGCGGGAGGGGCACAGATACGCAGTATTTT. It yields the protein CASSPSGRGTDTQYF.

This clone was recorded once. This chain links TRBV10-3 with TRBJ2-7, with TRBD2 matching 7 bases. V lost 0 bases to trimming and J lost 3 bases; unmatched junction nucleotides: 2. Looked up from germline, CDR1 is ENHRY and CDR2 is SYGVKD. The CDR3 has 14 residues. This CDR3 is CAISESTSVYEQYF. CDR3 nucleotides: TGTGCCATCAGTGAGTCCACTAGCGTCTACGAGCAGTACTTC.

The chain couples TRBV2 to TRBJ2-7; weak D call: TRBD2 (6 bases). Trimming removed 4 bases from V and 3 bases from J, with 13 bases in between. The CDR3 totals 14 residues. CDR1 SNHLY and CDR2 FYNNEI come from the germline V gene. CDR3 nucleotide sequence: TGTGCCAGCAGTGGTTCTAGCGTCGGCTACGAGCAGTACTTC. Amino acids: CASSGSSVGYEQYF.

This chain uses TRBV11-2 with TRBJ2-3; 7 nucleotides align to TRBD2. Germline loops: CDR1 SGHAT, CDR2 FQNNGV. The J segment lost 0 bases and the V segment lost 5 bases, leaving 14 bases of the junction unmatched. This CDR3 is 18 amino acids long. For the CDR3, the DNA is TGTGCCAGCAGCCGGGGACTACTCACGCTCTCTAGCACAGATACGCAGTATTTT. This codes for CASSRGLLTLSSTDTQYF.

This clone appeared once. V and J are TRBV7-9 and TRBJ2-6; tentatively, D is TRBD2 (6 bases). V was clipped by 1 base and J by 4 bases, with 14 bases between them. CDR1 and CDR2 (germline): SEHNR, FQNEAQ (reference sequence). This CDR3 is 17 amino acids long. In DNA, the CDR3 is TGTGCCAGCAGCTTAGGTTTTCCGGGGGTCGGGGCCAACGTCCTGACTTTC. Protein product: CASSLGFPGVGANVLTF.

The chain links TRBV4-3 to TRBJ2-3; D gene unclear. This CDR3 contains 12 residues. V was cut by 0 bases and J by 6 bases, with 4 bases left in between. Germline CDR1 LGHNA, CDR2 YSLEER. The CDR3 nucleotides are TGCGCCAGCAGCCAAGAACAGGATACGCAGTATTTT. Encoded protein: CASSQEQDTQYF.

The V call is TRBV19, the J call TRBJ1-5; 7 nucleotides match TRBD1. V shed 7 bases and J 3 bases; nucleotides not matched to a gene: 9. Looked up from germline, CDR1 is LNHDA and CDR2 is SQIVND (reference sequence). The CDR3 is 15 amino acids. The DNA for the CDR3 is TGTGCCAGTACCCCCCAGACAGGGCTCAATCAGCCCCAGCATTTT. It yields the protein CASTPQTGLNQPQHF.

The chain uses TRBV7-2 and TRBJ1-4; 7 bases align to TRBD1. The CDR3 runs to 16 residues. V shed 1 base, J shed 3 bases, and the junction held 5 bases outside the gene matches. Germline V gene sequence: CDR1 SGHTA, CDR2 FQGNSA. The DNA for the CDR3 is TGTGCCAGCAGCTTAGATTCGGGACAGTCTAATGAAAAACTGTTTTTT. Its protein is CASSLDSGQSNEKLFF.

This chain joins TRBV12-5 and TRBJ2-7; TRBD1 might be the D (5 bases). CDR3 length equals 16 residues. V was trimmed by 2 bases and J by 5 bases, leaving 19 bases between them. Germline-derived CDR1 and CDR2 are LGHNT and FRNRAP. The CDR3, as DNA: TGTGCTAGTGGTTTGATAAGTAACAGGCGAAAAAACGAGCAGTACTTC. Residues: CASGLISNRRKNEQYF.

The chain employs TRBV5-1 and TRBJ2-5; D is perhaps TRBD1 (6 bases). V dropped 2 bases and J dropped 0 bases, with 11 bases sitting between them. CDR3 length: 15 amino acids. Germline assignment: CDR1 SGHRS and CDR2 YFSETQ. CDR3 bases: TGCGCCAGCAGCTTAGCAGGGGCCAACCAAGAGACCCAGTACTTC. Protein: CASSLAGANQETQYF.

V gene TRBV6-6 combines with J gene TRBJ1-2; 7 bases align to TRBD1. Trimming at V came to 5 bases and at J to 3 bases, leaving 15 bases not matched to a gene. CDR3 length equals 17 residues. CDR1 and CDR2 (germline): MNHNY, SVGAGI (reference sequence). CDR3 coding DNA: TGTGCCAGCAGTCTTCTACCCCCGGGACAGCAACACTATGGCTACACCTTC. Translation: CASSLLPPGQQHYGYTF.

The chain links TRBV7-2 to TRBJ2-7; 8 bases are shared with TRBD2. The germline V gene has CDR1 SGHTA and CDR2 FQGNSA. There are 15 residues in the CDR3. V lost 3 bases and J lost 0; bases outside the gene matches: 4. This chain's CDR3 is CASSFERGSSYEQYF. The CDR3 nucleotides read TGTGCCAGCAGCTTTGAGCGGGGGAGCTCCTACGAGCAGTACTTC.

The chain carries TRBV5-1 and TRBJ1-4, with D uncertain. Per germline, CDR1 SGHRS and CDR2 YFSETQ. The CDR3 runs 14 residues. V gave up 0 bases and J gave up 11 bases, with 14 bases separating them. CDR3 DNA sequence: TGCGCCAGCAGCTTGGACGTCGGCCGGGAGAAACTGTTTTTT. It is translated as CASSLDVGREKLFF.

The V gene is TRBV30, the J gene TRBJ2-5; tentative D call: TRBD2 (6 bases). Looked up from germline, CDR1 is GTSNPN and CDR2 is SVGIG (reference sequence). CDR3 length equals 12 residues. The ends were cut back, 0 bases at V and 13 bases at J, with 15 bases in the middle. The CDR3 spells CAWSVRRDSPYF. In DNA, the CDR3 is TGTGCCTGGAGTGTTCGCCGGGACTCACCGTACTTC.

The V and J genes are TRBV7-2 and TRBJ2-7; maybe TRBD2 (6 bases). Per germline, CDR1 SGHTA and CDR2 FQGNSA. The CDR3 consists of 13 residues. V was cut by 8 bases and J by 2 bases, with 13 bases left in between. The CDR3 loop reads CASGISGAYEQYF. CDR3 coding DNA: TGTGCCAGCGGCATCTCGGGGGCCTACGAGCAGTACTTC.

A single count supports this clone. The chain combines TRBV5-1 with TRBJ2-3, with a tentative D call TRBD2 (6 bases). V shed 3 bases and J shed 2 bases, with 10 bases lying between them. The V gene's germline CDR1 is SGHRS and CDR2 YFSETQ. There are 14 residues in the CDR3. Here the CDR3 DNA reads TGCGCCAGCAGCTACCGGGGGAACACAGATACGCAGTATTTT. Its translation: CASSYRGNTDTQYF.

This clone was counted a few times. The chain combines TRBV7-9 with TRBJ1-3, with D unclear. The CDR3 contains 16 residues. V dropped 1 base and J dropped 3 bases, with 13 bases sitting between them. Germline V gene sequence: CDR1 SEHNR, CDR2 FQNEAQ (reference sequence). The DNA of the CDR3 is TGTGCCAGCAGCTTAGGGTCAGGCCACGATGGAAACACCATATATTTT. Translating it yields CASSLGSGHDGNTIYF.

The genes are TRBV15 and TRBJ2-1; TRBD1 agrees at 11 bases. The CDR3 sequence is 14 residues long. CDR1 and CDR2 (germline): LNHNV, YYDKDF (reference sequence). Trimming took 2 bases from V and 10 from J; bases not matched to a gene: 4. CDR3 sequence (DNA): TGTGCCACCAGCAGAAGGACAGGGGGCGTCGAGCAGTTCTTC. Its protein product is CATSRRTGGVEQFF.

V is TRBV7-2 and J is TRBJ1-1; D gene uncertain. Between the trimmed V and J ends, which lost 4 bases and 2 bases, there was a span of 14 bases. This CDR3 spans 15 amino acids. From germline, CDR1 is SGHTA and CDR2 FQGNSA. The CDR3 loop is CASSSLTERNTEAFF. CDR3 coding DNA: TGTGCCAGCAGCTCCCTGACGGAGCGTAACACTGAAGCTTTCTTT. Full variable domain (outside the CDR3, taken from reference TRBV7-2 and TRBJ1-1): GAGVSQSPSNKVTEKGKDVELRCDPISGHTALYWYRQSLGQGLEFLIYFQGNSAPDKSGLPSDRFSAERTGGSVSTLTIQRTQQEDSAVYLCASSSLTERNTEAFFGQGTRLTVV.

By share, this clone ranks as medium-sized (0.01 to 0.1%). J is TRBJ1-2 and V is TRBV7-2, with 9 nucleotides matching TRBD1. There are 15 residues in the CDR3. The V and J ends lost 3 bases and 3 bases, in that order; junction bases with no gene match: 5. Germline CDR1 SGHTA, CDR2 FQGNSA. The CDR3 loop is CASSLGQGSDYGYTF. Written as DNA, the CDR3 is TGTGCCAGCAGCTTGGGACAGGGTTCGGACTATGGCTACACCTTC.

The gene calls are TRBV6-5 and TRBJ2-5; D possibly corresponds to TRBD2 (6 bases). The V gene's germline CDR1 is MNHEY and CDR2 SVGAGI. The CDR3 has 15 amino acids. Trimming stripped 2 bases from V and 5 bases from J, with 15 bases between. The CDR3: CASSYNGGRLETQYF. The CDR3 DNA sequence: TGTGCCAGCAGTTACAACGGGGGTCGGCTGGAGACCCAGTACTTC.

The chain combines TRBV6-5 with TRBJ2-2, with 10 positions matching TRBD1. Losses at the gene ends were 6 bases for V and 5 bases for J; bases not matched to a gene: 6. CDR3 size: 15 residues. Germline V lookup: CDR1 MNHEY, CDR2 SVGAGI. The CDR3 sequence: CASRRQGAVTGELFF. CDR3 sequence (DNA): TGTGCCAGCAGACGACAGGGGGCGGTTACCGGGGAGCTGTTTTTT.

The table lists this clone with a count of one. The J gene is TRBJ1-6, the V gene TRBV30; D gene uncertain. V dropped 5 bases and J dropped 11 bases, with 16 bases sitting between them. The CDR3 totals 13 residues. Germline V gene sequence: CDR1 GTSNPN, CDR2 SVGIG (reference sequence). The CDR3 DNA sequence: TGTGCCTGGGCTGTATCCGGGGATACACCCCTCCACTTT. Encoded protein: CAWAVSGDTPLHF.

The genes are TRBV7-2 and TRBJ2-3; 11 bases are a match to TRBD1. The germline gives CDR1 SGHTA, CDR2 FQGNSA. V gave up 5 bases and J gave up 3 bases; unmatched junction bases: 7. The CDR3 loop spans 16 amino acids. Here the CDR3 reads CASSAGTGGRTDTQYF. DNA of the CDR3: TGTGCCAGCAGCGCCGGGACAGGGGGTAGGACAGATACGCAGTATTTT.

The chain recombines TRBV4-1 with TRBJ1-5; 8 bases fit TRBD1. Germline CDR1 and CDR2: MGHRA and YSYEKL. V trimming: 3 bases; J trimming: 7 bases; junction bases outside the gene matches: 11. The CDR3 loop spans 16 amino acids. CDR3 in DNA: TGCGCCAGCAGCCAGACGATAACCAGGGGGCAACAGCCCCAGCATTTT. Its translation is CASSQTITRGQQPQHF.

The gene calls are TRBV18 and TRBJ1-1; TRBD1 matches 8 bases. The CDR3 is 17 amino acids. V was clipped by 3 bases and J by 0 bases; unmatched bases: 9. Germline-derived CDR1 and CDR2 are KGHSH and LQKENI. This CDR3 reads CASSPLRQGHLNTEAFF. Here the CDR3 DNA reads TGTGCCAGCTCACCTTTAAGACAGGGGCATTTGAACACTGAAGCTTTCTTT.

V and J are TRBV18 and TRBJ1-4; D call uncertain. Germline V gene sequence: CDR1 KGHSH, CDR2 LQKENI. This CDR3 has 14 residues. V lost 6 bases to trimming and J lost 3 bases, with 11 bases between them. The CDR3 spells CASSPGWANEKLFF. CDR3 DNA sequence: TGTGCCAGCTCTCCGGGGTGGGCTAATGAAAAACTGTTTTTT.

CDR3 nucleotides: TGCGCCAGCAGCTTGGCCGGGAGCGGGGGCCTCCAAGAGACCCAGTACTTC. Protein product: CASSLAGSGGLQETQYF. The chain has TRBV5-1 and TRBJ2-5, with 8 bases identical to TRBD2. J gave up 1 base and V 0 bases, and 8 bases lay outside the gene matches. The CDR3 loop spans 17 amino acids. From germline, CDR1 is SGHRS and CDR2 YFSETQ.

This clone was seen a single time. Here the CDR3 DNA reads TGTGCCATCAGTATGACAGGGGGGAATTCACCCCTCCACTTT. Its translation: CAISMTGGNSPLHF. The chain carries TRBV10-3 and TRBJ1-6; 9 nucleotides align to TRBD1. The germline CDR1 and CDR2 sequences are ENHRY and SYGVKD. The ends lost 5 bases at V and 7 bases at J; junction bases unmatched: 3. This CDR3 is built from 14 residues.